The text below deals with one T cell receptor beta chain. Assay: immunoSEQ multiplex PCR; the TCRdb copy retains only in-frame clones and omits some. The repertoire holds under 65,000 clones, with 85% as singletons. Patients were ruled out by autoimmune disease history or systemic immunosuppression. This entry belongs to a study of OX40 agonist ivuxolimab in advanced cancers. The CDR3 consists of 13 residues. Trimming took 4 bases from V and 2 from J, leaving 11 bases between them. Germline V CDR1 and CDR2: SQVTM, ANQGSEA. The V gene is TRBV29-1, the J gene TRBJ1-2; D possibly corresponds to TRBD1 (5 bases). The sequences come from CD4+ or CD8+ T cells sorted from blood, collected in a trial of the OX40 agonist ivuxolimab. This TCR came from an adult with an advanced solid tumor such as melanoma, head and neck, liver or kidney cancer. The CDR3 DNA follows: TGCAGCGTTGTCGGGGGAAGAAACTATGGCTACACCTTC. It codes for CSVVGGRNYGYTF.